This TCR beta chain was identified during a study of blood T cell repertoires in COVID-19 (dated by TCRdb to the early 2020s). Background on the whole study: The collaborator samples originated in the United States, Italy and Spain and spanned the acute and convalescent phases of COVID-19. The material from the prospective study consisted of cDNA or gDNA derived from T cells, B-cell-depleted T cells, or PBMCs. The dataset comprised deeply sampled blood TCRbeta repertoires from subjects exposed to, actively infected with, or recovered from COVID-19. Where HLA class I and class II types were available, the types were taken from metadata supplied by the sample provider, not from assay-based typing. The samples were drawn from two sources: the first 160 participants of the ongoing ImmuneRACE study, and fewer than 1,500 subjects contributed by 6 global collaborators. The repertoires were released in a freely available public database intended as a resource for research on the immune response to SARS-CoV-2. A de-identified subject ID, COVID-19 status, age in years and sex were almost always included in the sample metadata. What the research found in general, with its limitations: The amount of clinical and demographic metadata varied by source and participant and was provided uncurated.

About this clone itself: Its antigen has not been determined. There are no base qualities to consult, and no much larger clone falls within one base.

Participants in the prospective study were aged about 18 to 90 years, lived in about two dozen United States geographic areas, and enrolled through a virtual design. Cohort assignment in the prospective study relied on participant-reported clinical history from a screening survey and a study questionnaire. ImmuneRACE Cohort 3 recovered participants were defined by two consecutive negative NP/OP PCR tests, healthcare professional clearance, or symptom resolution. In the prospective study, whole blood, serum and a nasopharyngeal or oropharyngeal swab were collected from each participant by mobile phlebotomists. Over a 2-month period, participants in the prospective study had the option of providing additional blood draws and questionnaires. Prospective study blood samples were shipped either frozen or at room temperature before DNA extraction. TCRbeta CDR3 regions were amplified from genomic DNA using the immunoSEQ Assay, a bias-controlled multiplex PCR. Per the source publication's procedure: Within the assay, amplification of reference gene primers was used to estimate how many nucleated cells each sample contained. To quantify the absolute abundance of each unique TCRbeta CDR3 rearrangement, sequence reads were collapsed and filtered. Productive Simpson clonality was computed per sample as the square root of Simpson's diversity index over productive rearrangements. TCRdb obtained this table from immuneACCESS and retained in-frame rearrangements with V and J assigned. These tables miss some clones; where compared with another copy, unresolved V genes account for less than half of the shortfall, and the remainder is unexplained. The DNA gave D and trimming, while V, J and clone size come from that table. The sample includes about 270,000 clones, with about nine tenths observed a single time. The ten largest clones represent approximately 2.4% of the sample.

CDR1 and CDR2 (SGDLS, YYNGEE) derive from the germline V gene. The CDR3 numbers 16 residues from cysteine through phenylalanine. Only the CDR3 DNA is retained, 48 bases long and in frame from the first base. Trimming at the junction amounts to 4 bases on V and 4 bases on J, and the germline ends lie 20 bases apart. The source is a woman younger than 35 who had recovered from COVID-19. The chain was built from TRBV9 and TRBJ1-2; the D gene is perhaps TRBD1, from 5 matching bases. Material: PBMCs or T cells enriched from blood (not recorded which). The DNA sequence is given as TGTGCCAGCAGCTCATACTCCCAGGGTGGCGGCTATGGCTACACCTTC. Translated, this gives CASSSYSQGGGYGYTF.